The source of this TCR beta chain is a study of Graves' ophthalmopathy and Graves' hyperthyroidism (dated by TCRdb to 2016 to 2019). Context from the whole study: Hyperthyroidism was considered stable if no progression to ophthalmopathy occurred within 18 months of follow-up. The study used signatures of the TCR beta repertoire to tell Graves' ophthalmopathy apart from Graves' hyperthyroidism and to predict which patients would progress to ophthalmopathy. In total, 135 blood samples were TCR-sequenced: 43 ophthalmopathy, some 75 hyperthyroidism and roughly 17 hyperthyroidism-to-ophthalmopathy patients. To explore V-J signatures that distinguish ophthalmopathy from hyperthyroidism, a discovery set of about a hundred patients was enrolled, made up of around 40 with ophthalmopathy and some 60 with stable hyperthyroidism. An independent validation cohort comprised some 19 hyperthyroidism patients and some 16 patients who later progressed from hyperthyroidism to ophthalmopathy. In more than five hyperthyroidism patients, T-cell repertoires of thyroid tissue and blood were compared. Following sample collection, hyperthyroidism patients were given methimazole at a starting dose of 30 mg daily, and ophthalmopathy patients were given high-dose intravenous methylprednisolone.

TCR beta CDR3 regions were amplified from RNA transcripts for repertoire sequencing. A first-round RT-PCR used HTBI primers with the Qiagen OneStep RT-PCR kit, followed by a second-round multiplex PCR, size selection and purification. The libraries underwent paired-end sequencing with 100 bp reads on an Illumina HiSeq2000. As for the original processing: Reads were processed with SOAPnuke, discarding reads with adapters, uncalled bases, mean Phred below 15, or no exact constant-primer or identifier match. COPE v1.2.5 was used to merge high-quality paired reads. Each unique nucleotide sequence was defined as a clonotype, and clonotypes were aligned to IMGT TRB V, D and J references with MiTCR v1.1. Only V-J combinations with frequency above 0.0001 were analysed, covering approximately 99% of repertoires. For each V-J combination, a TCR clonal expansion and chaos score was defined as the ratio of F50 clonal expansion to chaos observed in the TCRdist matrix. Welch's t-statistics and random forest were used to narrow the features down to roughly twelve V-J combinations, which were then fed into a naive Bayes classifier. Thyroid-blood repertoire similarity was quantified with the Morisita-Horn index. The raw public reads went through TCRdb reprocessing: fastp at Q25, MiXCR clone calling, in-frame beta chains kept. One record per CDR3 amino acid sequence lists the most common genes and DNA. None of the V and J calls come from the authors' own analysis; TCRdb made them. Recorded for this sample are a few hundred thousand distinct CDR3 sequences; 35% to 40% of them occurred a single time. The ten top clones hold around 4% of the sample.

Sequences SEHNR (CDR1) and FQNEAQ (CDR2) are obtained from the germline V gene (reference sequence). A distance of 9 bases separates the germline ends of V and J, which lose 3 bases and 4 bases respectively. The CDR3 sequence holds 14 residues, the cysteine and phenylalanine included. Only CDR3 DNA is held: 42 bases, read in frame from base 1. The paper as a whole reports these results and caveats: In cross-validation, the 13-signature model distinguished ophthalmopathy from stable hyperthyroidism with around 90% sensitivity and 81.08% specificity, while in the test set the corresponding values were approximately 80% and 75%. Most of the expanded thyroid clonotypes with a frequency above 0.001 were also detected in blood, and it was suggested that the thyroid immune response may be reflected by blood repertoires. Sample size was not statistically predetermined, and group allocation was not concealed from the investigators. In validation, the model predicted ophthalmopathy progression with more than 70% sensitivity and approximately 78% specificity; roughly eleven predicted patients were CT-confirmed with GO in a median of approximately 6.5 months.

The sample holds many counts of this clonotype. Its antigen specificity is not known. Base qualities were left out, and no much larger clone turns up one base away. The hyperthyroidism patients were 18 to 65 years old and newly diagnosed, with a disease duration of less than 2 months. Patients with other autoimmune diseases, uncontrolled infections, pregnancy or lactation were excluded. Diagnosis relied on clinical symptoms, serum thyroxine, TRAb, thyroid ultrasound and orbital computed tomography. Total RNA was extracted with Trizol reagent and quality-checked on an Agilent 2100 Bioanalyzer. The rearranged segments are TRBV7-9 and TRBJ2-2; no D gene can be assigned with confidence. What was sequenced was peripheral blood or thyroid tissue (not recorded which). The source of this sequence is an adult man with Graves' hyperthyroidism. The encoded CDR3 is CASSFGSSTGELFF. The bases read TGTGCCAGCAGCTTCGGGTCTTCCACCGGGGAGCTGTTTTTT.